The entry that follows covers one T cell receptor (beta chain) sequence. The clone's antigen remains unknown. Qualities for individual bases were not recorded, and no much larger clone is one base off. The library was produced with multiplex PCR. Instrument on record: Illumina HiSeq 4000. TCR beta libraries were built with iRepertoire HTBI primers and Arm-PCR amplification of CDR3 regions. Before sequencing, the PCR products went through gel purification. The study's processing was this. Gene usage analysis of CDR3 amino acid clonotypes relied on the 55 to 80 TRBV and over 13 TRBJ segments identified across samples. Filtered high-quality paired reads were merged into contigs using COPE and FqMerger. BLAST was used to align contigs to IMGT TRBV, TRBD and TRBJ reference genes, and CDR3 was defined according to IMGT. Highly expanded clones were defined as clonotypes with a frequency above 0.1%. Shannon entropy served as the measure of repertoire diversity, while the Gini coefficient captured V-J evenness. Clonotypes shared by more than one individual were considered public. TCRdb trimmed the raw reads at Q25, called clones with MiXCR and kept productive beta chains. Rows with a matching CDR3 protein are joined into one entry that keeps the most common DNA and genes. The authors' filters were not applied to this entry. The sample table contains more than 400,000 distinct CDR3 sequences; only one count was recorded for around 15% of them. The top ten hold more than 9% of the sample.

Via the germline V gene (reference sequence), CDR1 is LNHNV and CDR2 YYDKDF. V gives up 0 bases and J gives up 7 bases, and the segment between their germline ends measures 12 bases. Spanning cysteine to phenylalanine, the CDR3 consists of 15 amino acids. Only the CDR3 DNA is retained, 45 bases long and in frame from the first base. This entry belongs to a study of regulatory T cells in long-lasting Graves disease (dated by TCRdb to the early 2020s). Regarding the research as a whole: In the newly diagnosed Graves' disease group, patients had been taking antithyroid drugs for less than 3 months. Persistent Graves' disease patients were compared with newly diagnosed Graves' disease patients by peripheral blood TCR sequencing and RNA sequencing. The study took place in China and was registered as a clinical trial. A total of some 33 samples were covered by TCR sequencing, comprising some 13 persistent and 20 newly diagnosed Graves' disease patients. The paper's findings and limits, for the study overall: Only the TCR beta chain was sequenced and analyzed. Compared with newly diagnosed patients, patients with persistent Graves' disease had lower TCR Shannon entropy and fewer highly expanded clones, which suggests clonal expansion. TRBV28, TRBJ1-2 and TRBJ2-5 were preferentially used in persistent disease, while TRBV20-1 and TRBJ2-1 were favored in newly diagnosed disease. As a limitation, the authors acknowledged that the small sample size may reduce accuracy. A larger number of public clonotypes was shared among persistent patients (about 2,700) than among newly diagnosed patients (roughly 970). Only peripheral blood was studied, because thyroid tissue, the primary lesion, was inaccessible.

The intended sense of this specimen's time point label: newly diagnosed GD, antithyroid drugs for less than 3 months. For both TCR sequencing and RNA sequencing, RNA was extracted from PBMCs in TRIzol. The diagnosis of Graves' disease followed American Thyroid Association guidelines. Recruitment of patients was carried out at an endocrinology department in Xi'an, China. Each patient gave around 9.2 milliliters of peripheral blood, collected in an EDTA anticoagulant tube. PBMCs were isolated by Ficoll Paque Plus density gradient separation without further T cell sorting. An Agilent 2100 Bioanalyzer and agarose gel were used to check RNA quality, while a NanoDrop 2000 measured RNA concentration. This sample also belongs to another study, concerning T cells in Graves' hyperthyroidism and ophthalmopathy. As that second study puts it: Stable Graves' hyperthyroidism was defined as no progression to ophthalmopathy during 18 months of follow-up. Hyperthyroidism patients were newly diagnosed, had a disease duration of under 2 months, and were aged 18 to 65 years. Exclusion was applied to patients with uncontrolled infections, other autoimmune diseases, pregnancy or lactation. Diagnoses relied on clinical symptoms, serum thyroxine and TRAb, thyroid ultrasound and orbital computed tomography. A first-round RT-PCR of the TCR CDR3 used the HTBI primer set with the Qiagen OneStep RT-PCR kit. Most expanded thyroid clonotypes (frequency above 0.001) were also detected in blood, suggesting blood repertoires may reflect thyroid immune responses. A model built on a 13 V-J signature distinguished ophthalmopathy from stable hyperthyroidism, reaching around 87% sensitivity and 81.08% specificity in cross-validation and 80%/75% in testing. In validation, the model predicted progression to ophthalmopathy a median of around 6.5 months before onset, with about 64% sensitivity and nearly 75% specificity. TCR V-J signatures able to tell the groups apart were searched for in a discovery cohort of 95 to 100 patients, of whom around 43 had Graves' ophthalmopathy and roughly 58 had stable Graves' hyperthyroidism. Prospective prediction of ophthalmopathy was tested in an independent validation cohort consisting of fewer than 20 hyperthyroidism patients and 15 or so patients who later progressed to ophthalmopathy. The roughly 91 discovery patients were randomly divided into training and test sets at a 7:3 ratio. In addition, the study compared T-cell repertoires in thyroid tissue and in blood from 6 or 7 Graves' hyperthyroidism patients. After sampling, hyperthyroidism patients received methimazole starting at 30 mg daily, and ophthalmopathy patients received high-dose intravenous methylprednisolone. A second multiplex PCR round built the libraries, followed by size selection and purification. Libraries were sequenced paired-end with 100 bp reads on an Illumina HiSeq2000. SOAPnuke was used to process the raw data, with reads discarded if the reads contained adapters or uncalled bases, had a mean Phred below 15, or lacked an exact constant-primer or identifier match. High-quality paired reads were merged using COPE v1.2.5, and each unique nucleotide sequence was defined as a clonotype. MiTCR v1.1 was used to align the clonotypes against IMGT TRBV, TRBD and TRBJ reference segments. The analysis included only V-J combinations with a frequency above 0.0001, which together covered about 99% of the repertoires. The TCS score was defined as F50 (clonal expansion) divided by E x V (chaos), with BLOSUM62-based TCRdist calculated between CDR3 peptides within each V-J. Welch's t-statistics and random forest reduced just over 500 V-J features to roughly 13, which were used in a naive Bayes classifier (R e1071). No statistical method was used to fix the sample size in advance, and group allocation was not hidden from the investigators. The paper reports TCR Vbeta CDR3 sequencing of over 130 peripheral blood samples: approximately 41 ophthalmopathy, approximately 74 hyperthyroidism and approximately 17 progressor patients.

Sequencing was performed on peripheral blood mononuclear cells (PBMCs), taken at new diagnosis, from a patient treated with antithyroid drugs. The chain is encoded by TRBV15 joined to TRBJ2-2, and TRBD2 may be the D gene, going by 5 matching bases. This receptor was obtained from a man aged 35-49 years with Graves disease. Donor details come from another sample of the same person, matched by shared clones. CDR3 region: CATSRDRGIGGELFF. The sequenced DNA is TGTGCCACCAGCAGAGATCGAGGGATCGGCGGGGAGCTGTTTTTT.